Below, 30 T cell receptor beta chains from the same sample are listed, as sequenced in a study of beta chain features in type 1 diabetes. Whole-study findings and limits: Type 1 diabetes patients had moderately but significantly shorter TCRB CDR3s in all four CD4+ subsets.

No antigen has been identified for these receptors. Sequenced material consisted of expressed TCRB transcripts (all of the isolated RNA was reverse transcribed). Profiled with immunoSEQ multiplex PCR; TCRdb holds only in-frame clones, not every one. The sample shows around 250,000 clones, over 11% of them seen only once. Input material: naive CD4+ T cells from blood. These TCRs come from a man aged 30-40 years with type 1 diabetes.

This clone was detected ten times or more. V usage is TRBV29-1 and J usage is TRBJ2-5, with TRBD1 as a possible D gene (5 bases). V lost 3 bases to trimming and J lost 5 bases, with 13 bases between them. The CDR3 has 13 residues. Germline-derived CDR1 and CDR2 are SQVTM and ANQGSEA. CDR3 coding DNA: TGCAGCGTTGAGGGCAGGGCAAGGGAGACCCAGTACTTC. Translated: CSVEGRARETQYF.

This rearrangement joins TRBV7-2 to TRBJ2-2; D gene unclear. The germline CDR1 and CDR2 sequences are SGHTA and FQGNSA. The CDR3 runs to 13 residues. V lost 1 base and J 7 bases, leaving 7 bases between the germline ends. The CDR3 here is CASSLGAFGELFF. The CDR3 coding sequence is TGTGCCAGCAGCTTAGGAGCGTTCGGGGAGCTGTTTTTT.

CDR3: CASSLEQQGLRETQYF. DNA for the CDR3: TGCGCCAGCAGCTTGGAACAGCAGGGGCTAAGGGAGACCCAGTACTTC. The rearrangement links TRBV5-1 to TRBJ2-5; D might be TRBD1 (6 bases). CDR1 is SGHRS and CDR2 is YFSETQ in the germline V gene. The CDR3 is made up of 16 amino acids. V was shortened by 0 bases and J by 5 bases, with 17 bases between the two germline ends. The whole variable domain, remainder taken from reference TRBV5-1 and TRBJ2-5, is KAGVTQTPRYLIKTRGQQVTLSCSPISGHRSVSWYQQTPGQGLQFLFEYFSETQRNKGNFPGRFSGRQFSNSRSEMNVSTLELGDSALYLCASSLEQQGLRETQYFGPGTRLLVL.

The V gene is TRBV7-2, the J gene TRBJ1-5; 7 bases are shared with TRBD1. V dropped 5 bases and J dropped 0; count of bases not matched to a gene: 7. Per the germline V gene, CDR1 is SGHTA and CDR2 is FQGNSA. This CDR3 has 16 amino acids. The CDR3 is CASSITGASSNQPQHF. The CDR3 DNA follows: TGTGCCAGCAGCATTACAGGGGCCTCTAGCAATCAGCCCCAGCATTTT.

This clone turned up a few times. The gene calls are TRBV30 and TRBJ2-5, with no clear D. The CDR3 runs to 15 residues. V was clipped by 0 bases and J by 6 bases, with 17 bases between them. Germline-derived CDR1 and CDR2 are GTSNPN and SVGIG (reference sequence). The CDR3 DNA is TGTGCCTGGAGTGTACTTGGTAGTATCACGCAGACCCAGTACTTC. As protein: CAWSVLGSITQTQYF.

The chain combines TRBV28 with TRBJ2-1; 8 bases align to TRBD2. This CDR3 region has 14 residues. Unmatched junction bases numbered 6, after V lost 3 bases and J lost 8 bases. The germline gives CDR1 MDHEN, CDR2 SYDVKM. DNA of the CDR3: TGTGCCAGCAGTTTGGGGAGCGGGAGAGATGAGCAGTTCTTC. It specifies CASSLGSGRDEQFF. Full variable domain (remainder filled in from reference TRBV28 and TRBJ2-1): DVKVTQSSRYLVKRTGEKVFLECVQDMDHENMFWYRQDPGLGLRLIYFSYDVKMKEKGDIPEGYSVSREKKERFSLILESASTNQTSMYLCASSLGSGRDEQFFGPGTRLTVL.

This chain links TRBV28 with TRBJ2-3, with no clear D. From germline, CDR1 is MDHEN and CDR2 SYDVKM. This CDR3 is built from 15 residues. V was trimmed by 2 bases and J by 2 bases, leaving 11 bases between them. The CDR3 is CASSLEGDFTDTQYF. CDR3 sequence (DNA): TGTGCCAGCAGTTTAGAAGGCGACTTCACAGATACGCAGTATTTT.

The chain uses TRBV10-3 and TRBJ2-5, with 7 bases fitting TRBD1. Trimming cost V 4 bases and J 2 bases; bases outside gene matches: 10. Germline-derived CDR1 and CDR2 are ENHRY and SYGVKD. The CDR3 length is 16 residues. The CDR3 DNA sequence: TGTGCCATCAGTGGGAGCCGGGACAGTATTCAAGAGACCCAGTACTTC. Amino acids: CAISGSRDSIQETQYF.

The chain joins TRBV27 to TRBJ2-7, with no clear D. In germline, CDR1 is MNHEY, CDR2 SMNVEV (reference sequence). V gave up 6 bases and J gave up 2 bases, with 11 bases separating them. The CDR3 extends over 13 amino acids. The CDR3 spells CASRQQSTYEQYF. The CDR3 coding sequence is TGTGCCAGCAGACAACAATCAACCTACGAGCAGTACTTC.

The chain combines TRBV14 with TRBJ1-2; perhaps TRBD1 as D (6 bases). Germline CDR1 SGHDN, CDR2 FVKESK. Trimming left V 1 base short and J 7 bases short, with 19 bases between. The CDR3 length is 16 residues. The CDR3 sequence: CASSQVGAGASSGYTF. CDR3 in DNA: TGTGCCAGCAGCCAAGTTGGAGCGGGGGCTAGTAGTGGCTACACCTTC. The full variable domain, rest sourced from reference TRBV14 and TRBJ1-2, is EAGVTQFPSHSVIEKGQTVTLRCDPISGHDNLYWYRRVMGKEIKFLLHFVKESKQDESGMPNNRFLAERTGGTYSTLKVQPAELEDSGVYFCASSQVGAGASSGYTFGSGTRLTVV.

The V gene is TRBV5-4, the J gene TRBJ2-7, with TRBD2 matching 9 bases. This CDR3 is 15 amino acids long. Germline V lookup: CDR1 SGHNT, CDR2 YYREEE (reference sequence). The ends lost 4 bases at V and 5 bases at J; junction bases unmatched: 10. DNA of the CDR3: TGTGCCAGCAGCCCCCACGGCGGGAGGGCCGACGAGCAGTACTTC. Protein sequence: CASSPHGGRADEQYF.

The CDR3 spells CASRLRETQYF. The CDR3 DNA follows: TGTGCCAGCAGGCTAAGAGAGACCCAGTACTTC. The chain has TRBV6-5 and TRBJ2-5; D uncertain. In germline, CDR1 is MNHEY, CDR2 SVGAGI. V dropped 6 bases and J dropped 4 bases, with 6 bases sitting between them. This CDR3 has 11 amino acids.

The V call is TRBV5-6, the J call TRBJ2-1; tentatively, D is TRBD2 (5 bases). This CDR3 is 15 amino acids long. V dropped 1 base and J dropped 3 bases, with 11 bases sitting between them. In germline, CDR1 is SGHDT, CDR2 YYEEEE. CDR3 bases: TGTGCCAGCAGCTTGAACCCCGGGGTCTACAATGAGCAGTTCTTC. Protein: CASSLNPGVYNEQFF. The whole variable domain, remainder taken from reference TRBV5-6 and TRBJ2-1, is DAGVTQSPTHLIKTRGQQVTLRCSPKSGHDTVSWYQQALGQGPQFIFQYYEEEERQRGNFPDRFSGHQFPNYSSELNVNALLLGDSALYLCASSLNPGVYNEQFFGPGTRLTVL.

The table lists this clone with a few counts. The chain is built from TRBV4-3 and TRBJ2-7, with D perhaps TRBD2 (5 bases). Deletions cut 0 bases from V and 0 bases from J, with 9 bases between. Germline V gives CDR1 LGHNA, CDR2 YSLEER. This CDR3 contains 15 residues. In nucleotides, the CDR3 is TGCGCCAGCAGCCAAGATCGTGGAGGCTCCTACGAGCAGTACTTC. Translation gives CASSQDRGGSYEQYF.

This chain joins TRBV6-5 and TRBJ2-2; 11 bases align to TRBD2. The V gene end was trimmed by 6 bases and the J gene end by 5 bases; junction bases not matched to a gene: 5. Looked up from germline, CDR1 is MNHEY and CDR2 is SVGAGI. CDR3 length: 15 amino acids. CDR3 protein: CASRGLAGGTGELFF. The CDR3 nucleotides read TGTGCCAGCAGGGGCCTAGCGGGAGGTACCGGGGAGCTGTTTTTT.

This clone was seen a few times. V and J are TRBV5-1 and TRBJ2-2; 8 nucleotides agree with TRBD1. Germline loops: CDR1 SGHRS, CDR2 YFSETQ. CDR3 length: 14 amino acids. Trimming cost V 5 bases and J 6 bases; bases outside gene matches: 6. Written as DNA, the CDR3 is TGCGCCAGCAGGATTCAGGGGGCTCCCGGGGAGCTGTTTTTT. This sequence encodes CASRIQGAPGELFF.

The gene calls are TRBV28 and TRBJ2-7, with a weak D call TRBD2 (5 bases). V lost 7 bases to trimming and J lost 2 bases, with 12 bases between them. CDR1 MDHEN and CDR2 SYDVKM come from the germline V gene. This CDR3 has 13 amino acids. Here the CDR3 reads CASMRRYPYEQYF. The CDR3 DNA sequence: TGTGCCAGCATGCGGAGGTACCCCTACGAGCAGTACTTC.

This clone was seen a handful of times. The germline gene is not matched at one end of the junction; a read error may be the cause. The V gene is TRBV9, the J gene TRBJ2-2, with 12 bases lining up with TRBD2. The CDR3 is 19 amino acids. CDR1 is SGDLS, CDR2 YYNGEE, per germline. This CDR3 reads CASSVEGTSGFENAGELFF. The CDR3 region has the DNA TGTGCCAGCAGCGTAGAAGGGACTAGCGGGTTCGAGAACGCCGGGGAGCTGTTTTTT.

The gene calls are TRBV2 and TRBJ1-2; D perhaps matches TRBD1 (6 bases). There are 14 residues in the CDR3. V lost 6 bases and J lost 12, with 23 bases in between. The germline CDR1 and CDR2 sequences are SNHLY and FYNNEI. The CDR3 DNA reads as TGTGCCAGCAGGGAACAGGGAGGCCCGTATAAGCACACCTTC. It translates to CASREQGGPYKHTF.

This clone was seen a few times. This chain joins TRBV6-1 and TRBJ2-5; 9 bases match TRBD2. The length of the CDR3 is 14 residues. CDR1 MNHNS and CDR2 SASEGT come from the germline V gene. Unmatched junction bases numbered 8, after V lost 8 bases and J lost 4 bases. CDR3 nucleotide sequence: TGTGCCAGCGGCGGGAGGGCCACAAGAGAGACCCAGTACTTC. It translates to CASGGRATRETQYF.

This clone was observed a handful of times. The chain is built from TRBV7-3 and TRBJ1-1; possibly TRBD1 for D (5 bases). The CDR3 sequence is 15 residues long. CDR1 is SGHTA, CDR2 FQGTGA, per germline. With 2 bases removed from V and 8 bases from J, the gap between germline ends came to 18 bases. The chain's CDR3 is CASSLHVMTVPEAFF. The DNA of the CDR3 is TGTGCCAGCAGCTTACATGTGATGACAGTTCCCGAAGCTTTCTTT. Variable domain in full (rest from reference TRBV7-3 and TRBJ1-1): GAGVSQTPSNKVTEKGKYVELRCDPISGHTALYWYRQSLGQGPEFLIYFQGTGAADDSGLPNDRFFAVRPEGSVSTLKIQRTERGDSAVYLCASSLHVMTVPEAFFGQGTRLTVV.

This clone has only a few counts. The chain joins TRBV28 to TRBJ2-7; TRBD2 matches at 10 bases. This CDR3 has 15 residues. The J segment lost 3 bases and the V segment lost 5 bases, leaving 7 bases of the junction unmatched. Germline-derived CDR1 and CDR2 are MDHEN and SYDVKM. This chain's CDR3 is CASSPSSGRGYEQYF. The CDR3 nucleotides are TGTGCCAGCAGTCCCTCTAGCGGGAGAGGCTACGAGCAGTACTTC.

This clone occurred a few times. This chain connects TRBV29-1 to TRBJ1-1, with TRBD1 as a possible D gene (5 bases). Germline values: CDR1 SQVTM, CDR2 ANQGSEA. With 0 bases removed from V and 2 bases from J, the gap between germline ends came to 19 bases. The CDR3 is 17 residues long. CDR3 loop: CSVEERGLGRKNTEAFF. The CDR3 nucleotides are TGCAGCGTTGAAGAAAGGGGACTGGGGAGAAAAAACACTGAAGCTTTCTTT.

The genes are TRBV27 and TRBJ2-4; possibly TRBD1 for D (6 bases). Germline V gene sequence: CDR1 MNHEY, CDR2 SMNVEV (reference sequence). V gave up 4 bases and J gave up 6 bases, with 16 bases separating them. The CDR3 loop spans 15 amino acids. CDR3 protein: CASSSPLQGRNIQYF. In DNA form, the CDR3 reads TGTGCCAGCAGTTCCCCCCTACAGGGCCGAAACATTCAGTACTTC.

Only a few counts were recorded for this clone. V gene TRBV25-1 combines with J gene TRBJ1-1; tentatively, D is TRBD1 (5 bases). This CDR3 has 13 amino acids. CDR1 and CDR2 (germline): MGHDK, SYGVNS. V was trimmed by 7 bases and J by 3 bases, leaving 12 bases between them. The DNA for the CDR3 is TGTGCCAGCAAAACTGGGGCTCACACTGAAGCTTTCTTT. It encodes CASKTGAHTEAFF.

The chain carries TRBV4-1 and TRBJ2-5, with 8 bases identical to TRBD1. CDR3 length equals 15 residues. Losses at the gene ends were 5 bases for V and 0 bases for J; bases not matched to a gene: 5. Germline values: CDR1 MGHRA, CDR2 YSYEKL. In DNA form, the CDR3 reads TGCGCCAGCAGCTCCCAGGGGGCCTACCAAGAGACCCAGTACTTC. This sequence encodes CASSSQGAYQETQYF.

This clone was detected only a few times. The chain carries TRBV28 and TRBJ1-2, with 8 bases aligning to TRBD1. Looked up from germline, CDR1 is MDHEN and CDR2 is SYDVKM. The length of the CDR3 is 13 residues. With 6 bases clipped from V and 7 bases from J, the junction kept 7 bases outside the gene matches. This CDR3 is CASSEGQGIGYTF. The CDR3 nucleotides read TGTGCCAGCAGCGAAGGACAGGGAATTGGCTACACCTTC.

The chain couples TRBV28 to TRBJ1-5; no clear D. CDR1 is MDHEN and CDR2 is SYDVKM in the germline V gene. The CDR3 is 13 amino acids. The V and J ends lost 6 bases and 7 bases respectively, with 13 bases between them. The CDR3 DNA is TGTGCCAGCAGCGGAGGGAGTGGGCAGCCCCAGCATTTT. The encoded protein is CASSGGSGQPQHF. The full variable domain, completed using reference TRBV28 and TRBJ1-5, is DVKVTQSSRYLVKRTGEKVFLECVQDMDHENMFWYRQDPGLGLRLIYFSYDVKMKEKGDIPEGYSVSREKKERFSLILESASTNQTSMYLCASSGGSGQPQHFGDGTRLSIL.

This chain connects TRBV5-4 to TRBJ1-1; 11 bases align to TRBD1. The CDR3 loop spans 15 amino acids. Germline lookup yields CDR1 SGHNT and CDR2 YYREEE (reference sequence). V was pared by 0 bases and J by 5 bases, with 3 bases of the junction left unmatched. The DNA of the CDR3 is TGTGCCAGCAGCTTGGCCGGGACAGGGGGGACTGAAGCTTTCTTT. It translates to CASSLAGTGGTEAFF.

DNA of the CDR3: TGCAGCGTTTCTCCGGACAGGGGGCTCTACGGCTACACCTTC. As protein: CSVSPDRGLYGYTF. The chain has TRBV29-1 and TRBJ1-2, with TRBD1 matching over 11 bases. Germline V gene data show CDR1 as SQVTM and CDR2 as ANQGSEA. This CDR3 is built from 14 residues. V gave up 5 bases and J gave up 8 bases; unmatched junction bases: 10.